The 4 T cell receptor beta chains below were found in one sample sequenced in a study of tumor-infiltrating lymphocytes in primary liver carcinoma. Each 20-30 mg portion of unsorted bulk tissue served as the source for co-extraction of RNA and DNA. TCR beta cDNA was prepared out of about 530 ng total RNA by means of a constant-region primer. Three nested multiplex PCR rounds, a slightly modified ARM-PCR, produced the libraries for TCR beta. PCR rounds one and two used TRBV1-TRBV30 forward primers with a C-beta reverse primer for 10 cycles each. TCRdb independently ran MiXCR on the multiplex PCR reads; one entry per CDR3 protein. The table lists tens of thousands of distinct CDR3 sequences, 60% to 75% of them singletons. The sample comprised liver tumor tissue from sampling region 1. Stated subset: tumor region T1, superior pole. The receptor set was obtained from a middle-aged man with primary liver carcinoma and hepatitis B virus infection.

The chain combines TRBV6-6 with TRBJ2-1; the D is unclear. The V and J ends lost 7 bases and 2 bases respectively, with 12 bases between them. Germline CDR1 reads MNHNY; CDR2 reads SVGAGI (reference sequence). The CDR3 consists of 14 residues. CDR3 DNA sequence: TGTGCCAGCACCTCCGGCCATGCCTACAATGAGCAGTTCTTC. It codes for CASTSGHAYNEQFF.

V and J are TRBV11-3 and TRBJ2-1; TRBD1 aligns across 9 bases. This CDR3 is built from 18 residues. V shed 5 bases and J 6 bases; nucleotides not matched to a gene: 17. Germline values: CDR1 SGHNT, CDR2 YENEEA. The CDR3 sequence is CASSVYRIGTGCLNEQFF. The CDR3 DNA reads TGTGCCAGCAGCGTGTACCGGATCGGGACAGGGTGCCTCAATGAGCAGTTCTTC.

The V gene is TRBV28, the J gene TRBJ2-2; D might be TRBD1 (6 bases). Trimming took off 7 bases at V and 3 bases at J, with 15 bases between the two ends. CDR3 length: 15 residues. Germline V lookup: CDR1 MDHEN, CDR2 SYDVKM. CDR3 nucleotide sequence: TGTGCCAGCAAATCCGTACAGGGAGACACCGGGGAGCTGTTTTTT. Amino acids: CASKSVQGDTGELFF.

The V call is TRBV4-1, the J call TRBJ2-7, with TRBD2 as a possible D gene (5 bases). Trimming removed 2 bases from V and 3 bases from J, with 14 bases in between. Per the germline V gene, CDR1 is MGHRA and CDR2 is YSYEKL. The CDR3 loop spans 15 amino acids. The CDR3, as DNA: TGCGCCAGCAGCCAAAAGGGTCTAGCATGCTACGAGCAGTACTTC. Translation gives CASSQKGLACYEQYF.